This passage covers 13 T cell receptor beta chains from one sample sequenced in a study of blood T cell repertoires in COVID-19. Produced via immunoSEQ multiplex PCR; TCRdb's table is partial and in-frame only. The repertoire has about 49,000 clones, approximately 80% of them found once; the top ten carry approximately 20%. Sequenced sample: peripheral blood. The source is a woman older than 75 with COVID-19, enrolled during active disease.

This clone came up once. The gene calls are TRBV3-1 (or the pseudogene TRBV3-2) and TRBJ1-3; no clear D gene. This CDR3 is 17 amino acids long. In germline, CDR1 is LGHDT, CDR2 YNNKEL (reference sequence). V lost 1 base, J lost 0 bases, and 13 bases lay in between. The CDR3 DNA follows: TGTGCCAGCAGCCAAGGTTTTCAGGCAAGCTCTGGAAACACCATATATTTT. It yields the protein CASSQGFQASSGNTIYF.

The chain has TRBV30 and TRBJ1-2; TRBD1 is a possible D gene (6 bases). Germline CDR1 GTSNPN, CDR2 SVGIG (reference sequence). Trimming took 3 bases from V and 8 from J, leaving 16 bases between them. The CDR3 covers 13 residues. CDR3 sequence reads: CAWRLRDTQGYTF. CDR3 sequence (DNA): TGTGCCTGGAGACTAAGGGACACTCAGGGCTACACCTTC.

This chain connects TRBV19 to TRBJ2-3; D not resolved. Trimming cost V 4 bases and J 10 bases, with 15 bases left between them. CDR1 is LNHDA, CDR2 SQIVND, per germline (reference sequence). This CDR3 has 13 residues. CDR3: CASSRQVGLPQYF. The CDR3 DNA reads TGTGCCAGTAGTAGGCAGGTTGGCCTTCCGCAGTATTTT.

This rearrangement joins TRBV6-5 to TRBJ2-1, with 9 bases aligning to TRBD1. CDR1 is MNHEY and CDR2 is SVGAGI in the germline V gene. This CDR3 region has 13 residues. V gave up 10 bases and J gave up 1 base; unmatched junction bases: 2. The CDR3 reads CATGTGSYNEQFF. In DNA, the CDR3 is TGTGCCACCGGGACAGGGTCCTACAATGAGCAGTTCTTC.

The chain employs TRBV5-1 and TRBJ1-4, with no clear D. The CDR3 runs 15 residues. Germline V gene sequence: CDR1 SGHRS, CDR2 YFSETQ. V lost 3 bases, J lost 8 bases, and 17 bases lay in between. The chain's CDR3 is CASSSDWYAPEKLFF. The CDR3 DNA sequence: TGCGCCAGCAGCTCCGACTGGTACGCCCCCGAAAAACTGTTTTTT. The complete variable domain, with remaining parts taken from reference TRBV5-1 and TRBJ1-4, reads KAGVTQTPRYLIKTRGQQVTLSCSPISGHRSVSWYQQTPGQGLQFLFEYFSETQRNKGNFPGRFSGRQFSNSRSEMNVSTLELGDSALYLCASSSDWYAPEKLFFGSGTQLSVL.

This clone was observed at least ten times. V is TRBV18 and J is TRBJ2-1; no definite D call. The CDR3 runs to 14 residues. The V gene lost 7 bases and the J gene lost 0 bases, with 10 bases spanning the gap. From germline, CDR1 is KGHSH and CDR2 LQKENI. The CDR3 loop is CASLLDFSYNEQFF. In DNA form, the CDR3 reads TGTGCCAGCTTACTCGATTTCTCCTACAATGAGCAGTTCTTC.

The rearrangement links TRBV30 to TRBJ1-5, with D possibly being TRBD1 (6 bases). Between the trimmed V and J ends, which lost 1 base and 0 bases, there was a span of 13 bases. The CDR3 totals 16 residues. The germline V gene has CDR1 GTSNPN and CDR2 SVGIG (reference sequence). The CDR3 loop reads CAWSGAGAYSNQPQHF. As DNA, the CDR3 is TGTGCCTGGAGTGGGGCGGGGGCTTATAGCAATCAGCCCCAGCATTTT.

The V gene is TRBV2, the J gene TRBJ2-2, with 8 bases aligning to TRBD2. The CDR3 totals 16 residues. The J segment lost 2 bases and the V segment lost 10 bases, leaving 12 bases of the junction unmatched. Germline-derived CDR1 and CDR2 are SNHLY and FYNNEI. The CDR3 protein is CATSRGAGVNTGELFF. The CDR3, as DNA: TGTGCCACCAGCAGGGGAGCGGGAGTAAACACCGGGGAGCTGTTTTTT. The full variable domain, rest sourced from reference TRBV2 and TRBJ2-2, is EPEVTQTPSHQVTQMGQEVILRCVPISNHLYFYWYRQILGQKVEFLVSFYNNEISEKSEIFDDQFSVERPDGSNFTLKIRSTKLEDSAMYFCATSRGAGVNTGELFFGEGSRLTVL.

V usage is TRBV4-1 and J usage is TRBJ1-5; 8 nucleotides align to TRBD1. The CDR3 covers 16 residues. V dropped 2 bases and J dropped 4; count of bases not matched to a gene: 7. In germline, CDR1 is MGHRA, CDR2 YSYEKL. As DNA, the CDR3 is TGCGCCAGCAGCCAATATTTGGACAGGGAGAATCAGCCCCAGCATTTT. It codes for CASSQYLDRENQPQHF.

V gene TRBV9 combines with J gene TRBJ2-7; 9 bases are shared with TRBD2. Per the germline V gene, CDR1 is SGDLS and CDR2 is YYNGEE. V lost 4 bases, J lost 6 bases, and 14 bases stayed unmatched. The CDR3 is 16 residues long. CDR3: CASSPLLVAGAGEQYF. The CDR3 coding sequence is TGTGCCAGCAGCCCCCTTTTGGTAGCGGGAGCTGGCGAGCAGTACTTC.

This chain links TRBV27 with TRBJ1-4; 7 bases align to TRBD1. The trim removed 5 bases at V and 10 bases at J, leaving 7 bases unmatched. This CDR3 is 13 amino acids long. The germline gives CDR1 MNHEY, CDR2 SMNVEV (reference sequence). The CDR3 nucleotides read TGTGCCAGCAGTGAACGACAGGGTGGAAAACTGTTTTTT. It encodes CASSERQGGKLFF.

V gene TRBV9 combines with J gene TRBJ2-5, with TRBD1 as a possible D gene (6 bases). CDR1 is SGDLS, CDR2 YYNGEE, per germline. This CDR3 spans 14 amino acids. The ends were cut back, 2 bases at V and 5 bases at J, with 13 bases in the middle. CDR3 in amino acids: CASSVSGAGETQYF. CDR3 sequence (DNA): TGTGCCAGCAGCGTGTCAGGGGCCGGGGAGACCCAGTACTTC.

The chain has TRBV12-3 or TRBV12-4 and TRBJ2-1; D unresolved. This CDR3 is 11 amino acids long. Between the trimmed V and J ends, which lost 6 bases and 8 bases, there was a span of 8 bases. The CDR3: CASRERDEQFF. The CDR3, as DNA: TGTGCCAGCAGGGAGCGCGATGAGCAGTTCTTC.